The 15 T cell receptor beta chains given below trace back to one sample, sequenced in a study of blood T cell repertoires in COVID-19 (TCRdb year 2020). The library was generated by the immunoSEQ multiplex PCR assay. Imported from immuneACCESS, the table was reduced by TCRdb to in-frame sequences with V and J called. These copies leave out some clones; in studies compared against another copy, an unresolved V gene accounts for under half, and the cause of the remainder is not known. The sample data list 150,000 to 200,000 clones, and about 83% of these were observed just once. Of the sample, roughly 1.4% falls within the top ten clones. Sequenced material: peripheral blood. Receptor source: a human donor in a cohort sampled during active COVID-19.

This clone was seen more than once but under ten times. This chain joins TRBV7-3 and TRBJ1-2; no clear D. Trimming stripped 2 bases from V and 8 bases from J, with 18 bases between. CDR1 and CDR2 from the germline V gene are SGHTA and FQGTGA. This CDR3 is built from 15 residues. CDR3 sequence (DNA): TGTGCCAGCAGCTTAGGTGGACTCTCTTCGGGAGGCTACACCTTC. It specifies CASSLGGLSSGGYTF.

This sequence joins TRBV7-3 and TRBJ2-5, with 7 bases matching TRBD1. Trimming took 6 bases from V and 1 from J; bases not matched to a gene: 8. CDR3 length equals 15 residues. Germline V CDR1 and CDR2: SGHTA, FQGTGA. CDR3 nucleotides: TGTGCCAGCAGTCCAAGGACAGGACCCCAAGAGACCCAGTACTTC. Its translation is CASSPRTGPQETQYF.

The CDR3 coding sequence is TGCGCCAGCAGTCCCGACAGGGGGCGAACTGAAGCTTTCTTT. It translates to CASSPDRGRTEAFF. The V gene is TRBV23-1, the J gene TRBJ1-1; TRBD1 aligns across 10 bases. TRBV23-1 is known as an ORF, though its function is uncertain. This CDR3 comprises 14 residues. Losses at the gene ends were 4 bases for V and 5 bases for J; bases not matched to a gene: 4.

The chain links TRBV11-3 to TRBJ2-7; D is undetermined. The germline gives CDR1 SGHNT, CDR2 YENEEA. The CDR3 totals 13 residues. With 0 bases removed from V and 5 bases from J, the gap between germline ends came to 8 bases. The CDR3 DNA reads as TGTGCCAGCAGCTTAGATCGTGGCCACGAGCAGTACTTC. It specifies CASSLDRGHEQYF.

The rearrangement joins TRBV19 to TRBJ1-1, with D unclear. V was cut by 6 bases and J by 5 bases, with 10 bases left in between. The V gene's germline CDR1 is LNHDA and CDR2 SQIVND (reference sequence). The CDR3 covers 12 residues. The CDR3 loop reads CASSRSGTEAFF. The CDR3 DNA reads TGTGCCAGTAGCCGGTCGGGGACTGAAGCTTTCTTT.

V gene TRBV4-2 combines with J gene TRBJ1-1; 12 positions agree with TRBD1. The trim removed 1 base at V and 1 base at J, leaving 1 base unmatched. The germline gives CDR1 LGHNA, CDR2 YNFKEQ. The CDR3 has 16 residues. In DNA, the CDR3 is TGTGCCAGCAGCCAAGCGGGACAGGGGGCGAACACTGAAGCTTTCTTT. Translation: CASSQAGQGANTEAFF.

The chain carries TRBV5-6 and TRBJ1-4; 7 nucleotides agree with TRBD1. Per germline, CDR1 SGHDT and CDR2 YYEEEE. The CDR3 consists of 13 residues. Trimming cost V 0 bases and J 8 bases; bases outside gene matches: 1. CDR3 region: CASSLGRGEKLFF. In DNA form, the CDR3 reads TGTGCCAGCAGCTTGGGCAGGGGGGAAAAACTGTTTTTT.

CDR3 sequence reads: CASSLEPNYGYTF. The CDR3 DNA reads as TGCGCCAGCAGCTTGGAGCCAAACTATGGCTACACCTTC. The rearrangement joins TRBV5-1 to TRBJ1-2; D is uncertain. Trimming took 0 bases from V and 2 from J, leaving 5 bases between them. This CDR3 is 13 amino acids long. Germline-derived CDR1 and CDR2 are SGHRS and YFSETQ.

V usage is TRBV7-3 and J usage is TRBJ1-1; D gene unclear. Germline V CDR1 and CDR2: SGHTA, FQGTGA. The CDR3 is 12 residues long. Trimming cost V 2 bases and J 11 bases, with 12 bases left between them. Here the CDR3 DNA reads TGTGCCAGCAGCTTATGGTACCTGCGCGCTTTCTTT. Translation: CASSLWYLRAFF.

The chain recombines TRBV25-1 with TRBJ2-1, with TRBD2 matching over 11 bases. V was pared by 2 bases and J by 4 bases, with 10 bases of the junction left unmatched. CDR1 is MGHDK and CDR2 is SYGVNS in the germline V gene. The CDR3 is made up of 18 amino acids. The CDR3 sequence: CASSEVSGLAGLYNEQFF. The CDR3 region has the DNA TGTGCCAGCAGTGAAGTCTCAGGACTAGCGGGTTTATACAATGAGCAGTTCTTC.

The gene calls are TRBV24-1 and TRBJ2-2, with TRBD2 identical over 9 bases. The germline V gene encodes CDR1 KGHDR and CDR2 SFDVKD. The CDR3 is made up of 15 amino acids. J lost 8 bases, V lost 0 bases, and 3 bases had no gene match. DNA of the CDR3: TGTGCCACCAGTGATTTGGGGCTAGCGGGAGGGGAGCTGTTTTTT. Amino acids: CATSDLGLAGGELFF.

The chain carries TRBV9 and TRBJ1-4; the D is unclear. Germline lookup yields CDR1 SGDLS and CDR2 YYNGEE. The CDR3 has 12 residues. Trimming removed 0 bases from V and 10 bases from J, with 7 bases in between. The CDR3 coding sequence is TGTGCCAGCAGCGTAGATAGAGGAAAACTGTTTTTT. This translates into CASSVDRGKLFF.

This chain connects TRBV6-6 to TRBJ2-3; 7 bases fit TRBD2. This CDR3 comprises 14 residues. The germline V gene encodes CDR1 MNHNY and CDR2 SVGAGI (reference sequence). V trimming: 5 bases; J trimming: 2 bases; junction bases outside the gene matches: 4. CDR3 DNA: TGTGCCAGCAGTCCGGGACTAAACACAGATACGCAGTATTTT. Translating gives CASSPGLNTDTQYF.

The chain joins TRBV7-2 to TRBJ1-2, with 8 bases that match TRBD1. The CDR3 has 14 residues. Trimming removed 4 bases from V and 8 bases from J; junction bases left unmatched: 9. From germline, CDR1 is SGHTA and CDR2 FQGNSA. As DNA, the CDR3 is TGTGCCAGCAGCTCTGGGACAGGTGAATCCGGCTACACCTTC. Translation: CASSSGTGESGYTF.

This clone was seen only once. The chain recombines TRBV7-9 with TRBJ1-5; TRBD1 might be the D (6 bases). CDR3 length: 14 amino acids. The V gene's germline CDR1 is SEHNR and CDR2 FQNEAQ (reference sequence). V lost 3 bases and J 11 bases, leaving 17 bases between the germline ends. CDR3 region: CASSLAAGVNTQHF. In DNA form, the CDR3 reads TGTGCCAGCAGCTTGGCGGCAGGGGTTAACACCCAGCATTTT. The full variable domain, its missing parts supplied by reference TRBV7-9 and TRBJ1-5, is DTGVSQNPRHKITKRGQNVTFRCDPISEHNRLYWYRQTLGQGPEFLTYFQNEAQLEKSRLLSDRFSAERPKGSFSTLEIQRTEQGDSAMYLCASSLAAGVNTQHFGDGTRLSIL.